This TCR beta chain was captured by sequencing in a study of cytomegalovirus exposure and HLA in healthy donors. The CDR3 length is 16 residues. In germline, CDR1 is SEHNR, CDR2 FQNEAQ (reference sequence). Between the trimmed V and J ends, which lost 1 base and 5 bases, there was a span of 14 bases. Findings and caveats of the study: Common viral pathogens seemed, in a later analysis, to connect with several of the most significant clusters. Owing to their indistinguishability, certain V segments, notably TRBV6-2 and TRBV6-3, were excluded. Near-uniform donor sequencing depth was presumed by presence/absence analyses.

Amplification used 60 Vbeta primers and 13 Jbeta primers. Here immunoSEQ multiplex PCR was the method, and the copy in TCRdb shows in-frame clones only, minus some. The data contain around 85,000 clones, less than 85% of them singletons. Regarding this clone: No antigen is known for it.

The chain couples TRBV7-9 to TRBJ1-4, with D unclear. The clonotype comes from a man in his sixties in good health and CMV-seronegative. Sequencing used PBMCs. The CDR3 loop reads CASSLVSPRQNEKLFF. As DNA, the CDR3 is TGTGCCAGCAGCTTAGTGTCGCCGCGGCAGAATGAAAAACTGTTTTTT.